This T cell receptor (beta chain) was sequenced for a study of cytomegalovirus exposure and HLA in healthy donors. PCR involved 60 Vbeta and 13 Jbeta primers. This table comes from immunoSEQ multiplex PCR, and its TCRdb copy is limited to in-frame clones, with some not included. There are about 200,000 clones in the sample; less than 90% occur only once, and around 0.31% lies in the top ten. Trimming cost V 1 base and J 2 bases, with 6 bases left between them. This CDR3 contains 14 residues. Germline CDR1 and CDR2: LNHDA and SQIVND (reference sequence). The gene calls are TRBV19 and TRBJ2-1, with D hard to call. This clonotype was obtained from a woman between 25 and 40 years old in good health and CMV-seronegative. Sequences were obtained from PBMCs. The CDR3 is CASSIGAPYNEQFF. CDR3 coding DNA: TGTGCCAGTAGTATAGGGGCGCCCTACAATGAGCAGTTCTTC.